The T cell receptor (beta chain) described here comes from a study of siplizumab effects on memory and regulatory T cells. Notes on this clone: The antigen is not known.

Study-level findings and limits: Versus 25% to 30% in controls, the mappable alloreactive CD4+ clones averaged roughly 69% Treg-derived with siplizumab. Roughly 75-95% of proliferating CD4+ or CD8+ clones defied assignment to a naive or memory phenotype. Siplizumab produced a significant reduction in alloreactive sequences that were traceable to unstimulated CD4+ memory cells.

Approximately 98,000 TCR templates underwent assay in each sample. Method: immunoSEQ multiplex PCR; TCRdb's copy keeps in-frame clones and lacks some. The repertoire consists of some 120,000 clones, with roughly 93% occurring once and the leading ten covering 0.16%. Input material: non-Treg CD4+ T cells sorted from blood. The sequence was obtained from a human donor in good health.

This CDR3 is CASSEARGLGTDTQYF. For the CDR3, the DNA is TGTGCCAGCAGTGAAGCGAGAGGGTTAGGGACAGATACGCAGTATTTT. The V gene is TRBV6-1, the J gene TRBJ2-3; D perhaps matches TRBD2 (5 bases). CDR1 and CDR2 from the germline V gene are MNHNS and SASEGT. Trimming pared 0 bases from V and 3 bases from J, leaving 13 bases between. The CDR3 has 16 amino acids.